Listed below are T cell receptor beta chains from one sample, sequenced in a study of shared T cell receptors in the human thymus. Profiling relied on immunoSEQ multiplex PCR, and the TCRdb table lists in-frame clones only, not all of them. The sample has 600,000 to 900,000 clones, roughly 85% seen once. In addition, the sample was reused for a study of human thymus T cells.

Specimen: thymocytes. The source of these receptors is a girl less than two years old with a congenital heart defect. Each CDR3 is given with its conserved first and last residue. The D gene is left open where the match is weak. The size entry is marked missing in some rows and otherwise reads once, few, many or a size class.

D: -
size: -
V: TRBV2
J: TRBJ2-7
DNA: TGTGCCAGCAGCGGTTCGTTTGGCGGTAGAAGGAGAAGCTTATACGAGCAGTACTTC
CDR3: CASSGSFGGRRRSLYEQYF

D: TRBD1
size: -
V: TRBV27
J: TRBJ1-1
DNA: TGTGCCAGCAGTCAACCCTCCGGGACAGGGGATGTTGGGCACGCTGAAGCTTTCTTT
CDR3: CASSQPSGTGDVGHAEAFF

D: -
size: -
V: TRBV30
J: TRBJ1-2
DNA: TGTGCCTGGCTAAGGGGAAGGGGAGGAGGATTTGGCTACACCTTC
CDR3: CAWLRGRGGGFGYTF

D: -
size: -
V: TRBV28
J: TRBJ2-4
DNA: TGTGCCAGCAGTTCCGGTGGGGCATCCGTTGTAGCCAAAAACATTCAGTACTTC
CDR3: CASSSGGASVVAKNIQYF

D: -
size: -
V: TRBV28
J: TRBJ1-2
DNA: TGTGCCAGCAGTCCGGGGGAGATCCATGGCTACACCTTC
CDR3: CASSPGEIHGYTF

D: -
size: -
V: TRBV28
J: TRBJ1-1
DNA: TGTGCCAGCAGTTTTCCCCGAGGGGGTAACACTGAAGCTTTCTTT
CDR3: CASSFPRGGNTEAFF

D: -
size: -
V: TRBV19
J: TRBJ1-6
DNA: TGTGCCAGTAGTGGCAGCTATAATTCACCCCTCCACTTT
CDR3: CASSGSYNSPLHF

D: TRBD1
size: few
V: TRBV6-4
J: TRBJ2-1
DNA: TGTGCCAGCAGTGTAGGACAGGGGACGGCGAGCTCCTACAATGAGCAGTTCTTC
CDR3: CASSVGQGTASSYNEQFF

D: -
size: -
V: TRBV11-2
J: TRBJ2-4
DNA: TGTGCCAGCAGCTTAGATGGGGGCCTAAACATTCAGTACTTC
CDR3: CASSLDGGLNIQYF

D: TRBD1
size: -
V: TRBV29-1
J: TRBJ2-1
DNA: TGCAGCGTTGACCGGGACAGCCGAGCGTTGTTCTTC
CDR3: CSVDRDSRALFF

D: -
size: few
V: TRBV15
J: TRBJ2-7
DNA: TGTGCCACCTCCCGCGGGCAAGGTGACATCTCCTACGAGCAGTACTTC
CDR3: CATSRGQGDISYEQYF

D: TRBD1
size: few
V: TRBV29-1
J: TRBJ1-4
DNA: TGCAGCGTCCGGGACAGCCCCCTCCAGGGTGAAAAACTGTTTTTT
CDR3: CSVRDSPLQGEKLFF

D: -
size: -
V: TRBV2
J: TRBJ1-2
DNA: TGTGCCAGCACCCCTCTGGAGCACCGTCTATGTGGCTACACCTTC
CDR3: CASTPLEHRLCGYTF

D: -
size: -
V: TRBV4-1
J: TRBJ1-2
DNA: TGCGCCAGCAGCCAAGAAAACAGGGACGTGGACCCCTTC
CDR3: CASSQENRDVDPF

D: TRBD1
size: few
V: TRBV28
J: TRBJ2-1
DNA: TGTGCCAGCAGCCCCTCGGGGTTAATGACCGGGACAGTTTACAATGAGCAGTTCTTC
CDR3: CASSPSGLMTGTVYNEQFF

D: -
size: -
V: TRBV19
J: TRBJ1-2
DNA: TGTGCCAGTAGTGAACAGGGAATGGGGTATGGCTACACCTTC
CDR3: CASSEQGMGYGYTF

D: -
size: -
V: TRBV14
J: TRBJ2-7
DNA: TGTGCCAGCAGCCAAAGCCCCGTTGGTCTGGGGCAGCAGTACTTC
CDR3: CASSQSPVGLGQQYF

D: -
size: -
V: TRBV5-1
J: TRBJ1-1
DNA: TGCGCCAGCAGCTTGGAACAAATTCCGGGGGACAACACTGAAGCTTTCTTT
CDR3: CASSLEQIPGDNTEAFF

D: -
size: -
V: TRBV4-3
J: TRBJ1-1
DNA: TGCGCCAGCAGCCACGATCCAGCGGGCGCCCGGTGGGCTTTCTTT
CDR3: CASSHDPAGARWAFF

D: TRBD1
size: -
V: TRBV30
J: TRBJ2-2
DNA: TGTGCCTGGAGTGTTCAGGGGGCGGGCACCGGGGAGCTGTTTTTT
CDR3: CAWSVQGAGTGELFF

D: -
size: -
V: TRBV10-3
J: TRBJ2-7
DNA: TGTGCCATCAGGGGAGACGGAAACTACGAGCAGTACTTC
CDR3: CAIRGDGNYEQYF

D: -
size: few
V: TRBV6-6
J: TRBJ2-1
DNA: TGTGCCAGCAGTCCGACGCGGGACAGAAACAATGAGCAGTTCTTC
CDR3: CASSPTRDRNNEQFF

D: -
size: -
V: TRBV10-1
J: TRBJ1-5
DNA: TGCGCCAGCAGCAGGGGCGCCTTCTTAACTTCGACTTATAGCAATCAGCCCCAGCATTTT
CDR3: CASSRGAFLTSTYSNQPQHF

D: TRBD1
size: -
V: TRBV28
J: TRBJ1-5
DNA: TGTGCCAGCAGTTTGGGGATCTACAGGGGGCAGTTTCAGCCCCAGCATTTT
CDR3: CASSLGIYRGQFQPQHF

D: TRBD2
size: -
V: TRBV7-4
J: TRBJ2-1
DNA: TGTGCCAGCAGCAATGCCGGGGGGGACAATGAGCAGTTCTTC
CDR3: CASSNAGGDNEQFF

D: -
size: once
V: TRBV7-9
J: TRBJ2-7
DNA: TGTGCCAGCAATCTCGGGACTCAGCCTTCCTACGAGCAGTACTTC
CDR3: CASNLGTQPSYEQYF

D: TRBD1
size: -
V: TRBV9
J: TRBJ2-2
DNA: TGTGCCAGCAGCGGGGACAGGGCGAACACCGGGGAGCTGTTTTTT
CDR3: CASSGDRANTGELFF

D: -
size: -
V: TRBV19
J: TRBJ2-2
DNA: TGTGCCAGTAGCCCGGGGGTAATGACCGGGGAGCTGTTTTTT
CDR3: CASSPGVMTGELFF

D: -
size: -
V: TRBV6-5
J: TRBJ1-6
DNA: TGTGCCAGCAGTTTCGGGGGGAATTCACCCCTCCACTTT
CDR3: CASSFGGNSPLHF

D: TRBD1
size: few
V: TRBV27
J: TRBJ1-6
DNA: TGTGCCAGCAGTACGGGACAGCCTTTATACAATTCACCCCTCCACTTT
CDR3: CASSTGQPLYNSPLHF

D: TRBD2
size: -
V: TRBV4-3
J: TRBJ2-1
DNA: TGCGCCAGCAGCCAAGTGTGGGCTAGCGGGGGGGATCACAATGAGCAGTTCTTC
CDR3: CASSQVWASGGDHNEQFF

D: TRBD2
size: -
V: TRBV7-3
J: TRBJ2-3
DNA: TGTGCCAGCAGCTTAAATGGAATCGGACTAGCGGGGCACACAGATACGCAGTATTTT
CDR3: CASSLNGIGLAGHTDTQYF

D: TRBD1
size: -
V: TRBV5-1
J: TRBJ1-1
DNA: TGCGCCAGCACGACAGGGTTTGACACTGAAGCTTTCTTT
CDR3: CASTTGFDTEAFF

D: -
size: -
V: TRBV11-2
J: TRBJ1-2
DNA: TGCGCCAGCAGCCAAGTAAGGGGGGGCAACGGCTATGGCTACACCTTC
CDR3: CASSQVRGGNGYGYTF

D: TRBD1
size: -
V: TRBV5-1
J: TRBJ1-2
DNA: TGCGCCAGCAGCTTGGCCCTACAGGGGTATGGCTACACCTTC
CDR3: CASSLALQGYGYTF

D: -
size: -
V: TRBV28
J: TRBJ1-4
DNA: TGTGCCAGCTATACAATCCAGGATGAAAAACTGTTTTTT
CDR3: CASYTIQDEKLFF

D: -
size: -
V: TRBV6-1
J: TRBJ2-7
DNA: TGTGCCAGCAGTGTAAAGTTGGGGCAAGAAATCTACGAGCAGTACTTC
CDR3: CASSVKLGQEIYEQYF

D: TRBD1
size: -
V: TRBV18
J: TRBJ2-7
DNA: TGTGCCAGCTCACCTTCCGGGACAGCCTACGAGCAGTACTTC
CDR3: CASSPSGTAYEQYF

D: -
size: -
V: TRBV7-2
J: TRBJ2-1
DNA: TGTGCCAGCAGCCCCAGGCAGCCGTACAATGAGCAGTTCTTC
CDR3: CASSPRQPYNEQFF

D: -
size: once
V: TRBV6-1
J: TRBJ1-5
DNA: TGTGCCAGCAGTGAACCCGGCCGGCCAACGTCAGCTGTTTGCAGGTTTGATCAGCCCCAGCATTTT
CDR3: CASSEPGRPTSAVCRFDQPQHF

D: TRBD2
size: -
V: TRBV15
J: TRBJ2-3
DNA: TGTGCCACCAGCAGAGATACCAAGAGGCGGGGGGGGGTAGATACGCAGTATTTT
CDR3: CATSRDTKRRGGVDTQYF

D: -
size: -
V: TRBV6-5
J: TRBJ1-1
DNA: TGTGCCAGCAGGACATATAACACTGAAGCTTTCTTT
CDR3: CASRTYNTEAFF

D: TRBD2
size: -
V: TRBV15
J: TRBJ2-3
DNA: TGTGCCACCAGCAGAGATCGGGCTAGCGGGTTATTCACAGATACGCAGTATTTT
CDR3: CATSRDRASGLFTDTQYF

D: TRBD1
size: -
V: TRBV2
J: TRBJ2-5
DNA: TGTGCCAGCAGTGGGACAGGGGCCTTTAGAAAGACCCAGTACTTC
CDR3: CASSGTGAFRKTQYF

D: TRBD1
size: few
V: TRBV4-1
J: TRBJ2-7
DNA: TGCGCCAGCAGCCCCCCGACCGGACAGGGGATGGCCTACGAGCAGTACTTC
CDR3: CASSPPTGQGMAYEQYF

D: -
size: -
V: TRBV15
J: TRBJ2-1
DNA: TGTGCCACCAGCAGAGATTATTTTCTCCTCTACAATGAGCAGTTCTTC
CDR3: CATSRDYFLLYNEQFF

D: -
size: -
V: TRBV28
J: TRBJ1-6
DNA: TGTGCCAGCAGTTCTGGGGCAAGGTATAATTCACCCCTCCACTTT
CDR3: CASSSGARYNSPLHF

D: -
size: -
V: TRBV15
J: TRBJ1-2
DNA: TGTGCCACCAGCAGAGATCTAGCGATTAACTACACCTTC
CDR3: CATSRDLAINYTF

D: TRBD2
size: -
V: TRBV4-3
J: TRBJ2-5
DNA: TGCGCCAGCAGCCAAGATATTAGGGCCGGAGCGGGGGGTAGGGAGACCCAGTACTTC
CDR3: CASSQDIRAGAGGRETQYF

D: -
size: -
V: TRBV6-5
J: TRBJ1-1
DNA: TGTGCCAGCAGTTACTCACAGACAGAAATGAACACTGAAGCTTTCTTT
CDR3: CASSYSQTEMNTEAFF